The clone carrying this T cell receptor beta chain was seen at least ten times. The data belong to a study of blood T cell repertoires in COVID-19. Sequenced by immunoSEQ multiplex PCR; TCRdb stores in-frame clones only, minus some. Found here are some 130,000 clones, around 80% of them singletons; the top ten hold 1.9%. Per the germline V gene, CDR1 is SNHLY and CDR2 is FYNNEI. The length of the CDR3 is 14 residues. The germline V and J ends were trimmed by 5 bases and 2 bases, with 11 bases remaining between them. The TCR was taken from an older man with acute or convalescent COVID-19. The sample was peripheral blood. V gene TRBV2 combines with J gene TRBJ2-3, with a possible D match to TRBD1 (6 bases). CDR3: CASSRNRDTDTQYF. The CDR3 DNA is TGTGCCAGCAGTAGGAACAGGGACACAGATACGCAGTATTTT.